Each of the 19 T cell receptor beta chains below was sequenced from the same sample in a study of cytomegalovirus exposure and HLA in healthy donors. Measured with immunoSEQ multiplex PCR; TCRdb has only the in-frame clones, and not every one. The sample shows about 43,000 clones, more than 85% of them seen only once. Sequencing was performed on PBMCs. Source of these receptors: a man aged 18-30 years in good health and CMV-seronegative.

This sequence joins TRBV6-1 and TRBJ1-1, with 8 bases aligning to TRBD1. The CDR3 is 14 residues long. Germline V gene data show CDR1 as MNHNS and CDR2 as SASEGT. With 7 bases clipped from V and 1 base from J, the junction kept 5 bases outside the gene matches. CDR3 sequence: CASNPTGANTEAFF. The CDR3 bases are TGTGCCAGCAACCCGACAGGGGCGAACACTGAAGCTTTCTTT.

This chain uses TRBV28 with TRBJ2-7; TRBD2 matches at 7 bases. The CDR3 loop spans 17 amino acids. From germline, CDR1 is MDHEN and CDR2 SYDVKM. The J segment lost 3 bases and the V segment lost 6 bases, leaving 17 bases of the junction unmatched. CDR3 coding DNA: TGTGCCAGCAGCCTCATCGGGGGAGGGCCCTTGAGCTACGAGCAGTACTTC. It yields the protein CASSLIGGGPLSYEQYF.

The CDR3 DNA is TGCGCCAGCAGCCCGCGGGGGGCGTTGGACTATGGCTACACCTTC. It yields the protein CASSPRGALDYGYTF. The chain has TRBV5-1 and TRBJ1-2, with D possibly TRBD1 on 6 matching bases. There are 15 residues in the CDR3. The V end lost 4 bases, the J end lost 3 bases, and 16 bases lay between the germline ends. CDR1 and CDR2 from the germline V gene are SGHRS and YFSETQ.

The gene calls are TRBV5-6 and TRBJ1-5; 8 bases map to TRBD1. The CDR3 consists of 13 residues. The V and J ends lost 4 bases and 6 bases, in that order; junction bases with no gene match: 3. CDR1 and CDR2 from the germline V gene are SGHDT and YYEEEE. CDR3 coding DNA: TGTGCCAGCAGCGGGACAGGTGGTCAGCCCCAGCATTTT. Translated: CASSGTGGQPQHF.

The rearrangement links TRBV4-1 to TRBJ2-2; 7 bases agree with TRBD1. V was clipped by 4 bases and J by 1 base; unmatched bases: 3. There are 15 residues in the CDR3. CDR1 is MGHRA, CDR2 YSYEKL, per germline. The CDR3, as DNA: TGCGCCAGCAGCCTTCGGGACAGGAACACCGGGGAGCTGTTTTTT. Its translation is CASSLRDRNTGELFF.

V and J are TRBV7-2 and TRBJ2-2; TRBD1 agrees at 9 bases. The CDR3 is 13 amino acids. Germline values: CDR1 SGHTA, CDR2 FQGNSA. With 5 bases clipped from V and 6 bases from J, the junction kept 1 base outside the gene matches. The CDR3 protein is CASSGDRAGELFF. For the CDR3, the DNA is TGTGCCAGCAGCGGGGACAGGGCCGGGGAGCTGTTTTTT.

The chain joins TRBV27 to TRBJ2-1; 14 bases are shared with TRBD2. In germline, CDR1 is MNHEY, CDR2 SMNVEV (reference sequence). Losses at the gene ends were 6 bases for V and 10 bases for J; bases not matched to a gene: 14. The CDR3 sequence is 17 residues long. In nucleotides, the CDR3 is TGTGCCAGCAGCGATCAAAGACTAGCGGGGGGGCGAGGGGAGCAGTTCTTC. Encoded protein: CASSDQRLAGGRGEQFF.

This chain links TRBV12-5 with TRBJ1-6; TRBD1 matches 7 bases. The junction had 12 bases not matched to a gene; V was cut back by 2 bases and J by 5 bases. The CDR3 spans 18 residues. The germline V gene has CDR1 LGHNT and CDR2 FRNRAP. The CDR3, as DNA: TGTGCTAGTGGTTTGAGCCAGGGGGGACTTTCGAATAATTCACCCCTCCACTTT. Translated: CASGLSQGGLSNNSPLHF.

The gene calls are TRBV5-1 and TRBJ1-1; the D is unclear. CDR1 is SGHRS, CDR2 YFSETQ, per germline. The V gene lost 0 bases and the J gene lost 5 bases, with 14 bases spanning the gap. The CDR3 covers 15 residues. The CDR3 nucleotides are TGCGCCAGCAGCTTGGCAGTGGTGGAGGGAACTGAAGCTTTCTTT. It is translated as CASSLAVVEGTEAFF.

The chain has TRBV7-8 and TRBJ1-5; D unclear. The V end lost 5 bases, the J end lost 5 bases, and 10 bases lay between the germline ends. Germline values: CDR1 SGHVS, CDR2 FQNEAQ. CDR3 size: 13 residues. CDR3 amino acids: CASSTDTYQPQHF. The CDR3 nucleotides are TGTGCCAGCAGCACAGACACTTATCAGCCCCAGCATTTT.

This chain connects TRBV19 to TRBJ2-3; no reliable D call. Germline V gene sequence: CDR1 LNHDA, CDR2 SQIVND (reference sequence). The CDR3 has 18 amino acids. V shed 6 bases and J shed 2 bases, with 24 bases lying between them. The CDR3 protein is CASSSSLRLQRLTDTQYF. DNA for the CDR3: TGTGCCAGTAGCTCTAGTTTGCGGCTTCAGCGCCTCACAGATACGCAGTATTTT.

The chain is built from TRBV7-2 and TRBJ2-2; no definite D call. Germline lookup yields CDR1 SGHTA and CDR2 FQGNSA. This CDR3 region has 16 residues. Trimming took off 0 bases at V and 2 bases at J, with 10 bases between the two ends. The CDR3 bases are TGTGCCAGCAGCTTAGCTGCGTCGGTCAACACCGGGGAGCTGTTTTTT. Its protein is CASSLAASVNTGELFF. Full variable domain (remainder filled in from reference TRBV7-2 and TRBJ2-2): GAGVSQSPSNKVTEKGKDVELRCDPISGHTALYWYRQSLGQGLEFLIYFQGNSAPDKSGLPSDRFSAERTGGSVSTLTIQRTQQEDSAVYLCASSLAASVNTGELFFGEGSRLTVL.

The rearrangement uses TRBV10-3 and TRBJ2-7, with a possible D match to TRBD1 (6 bases). Trimming removed 3 bases from V and 6 bases from J, with 15 bases in between. Germline-derived CDR1 and CDR2 are ENHRY and SYGVKD. This CDR3 region has 14 residues. The CDR3, as DNA: TGTGCCATCAGTGATAGGACAGTAGGGACCGAGCAGTACTTC. This gives the protein CAISDRTVGTEQYF.

J is TRBJ1-4 and V is TRBV18, with D unresolved. The V end lost 3 bases, the J end lost 7 bases, and 18 bases lay between the germline ends. CDR1 is KGHSH and CDR2 is LQKENI in the germline V gene. CDR3 length equals 16 residues. The CDR3 DNA is TGTGCCAGCTCACCCCTGGCCCTGCCTTTTGGTGAAAAACTGTTTTTT. It is translated as CASSPLALPFGEKLFF.

The chain combines TRBV13 with TRBJ1-1, with TRBD1 identical over 8 bases. Losses at the gene ends were 6 bases for V and 1 base for J; bases not matched to a gene: 7. The CDR3 has 15 residues. Germline assignment: CDR1 PRHDT and CDR2 FYEKMQ (reference sequence). CDR3 sequence reads: CASRRRGQENTEAFF. The CDR3 nucleotides are TGTGCCAGCAGACGGAGGGGACAGGAGAACACTGAAGCTTTCTTT. The variable domain in full, with the rest retrieved from reference TRBV13 and TRBJ1-1, is AAGVIQSPRHLIKEKRETATLKCYPIPRHDTVYWYQQGPGQDPQFLISFYEKMQSDKGSIPDRFSAQQFSDYHSELNMSSLELGDSALYFCASRRRGQENTEAFFGQGTRLTVV.

The chain joins TRBV4-1 to TRBJ2-3; 14 nucleotides agree with TRBD2. CDR3 length equals 18 residues. Germline V gene sequence: CDR1 MGHRA, CDR2 YSYEKL. Unmatched junction bases numbered 7, after V lost 1 base and J lost 4 bases. DNA of the CDR3: TGCGCCAGCAGCCAAGCCCGAGCGACTAGCGGGGGGGCAGATACGCAGTATTTT. It is translated as CASSQARATSGGADTQYF.

Here the CDR3 DNA reads TGTGCCAGCTCCTTCGGACAGATGAACACTGAAGCTTTCTTT. Translation gives CASSFGQMNTEAFF. The V gene is TRBV18, the J gene TRBJ1-1; D is perhaps TRBD1 (6 bases). The V end was cut by 6 bases, the J end by 0 bases, with 11 bases between. The CDR3 has 14 residues. Looked up from germline, CDR1 is KGHSH and CDR2 is LQKENI.

This clone was found once. This chain joins TRBV7-2 and TRBJ1-5; D not certain. CDR1 and CDR2 from the germline V gene are SGHTA and FQGNSA. CDR3 length: 14 amino acids. Trimming took off 5 bases at V and 10 bases at J, with 18 bases between the two ends. CDR3 protein: CASSATVGSRPQHF. The CDR3 nucleotides are TGTGCCAGCAGCGCGACGGTGGGGAGTCGACCCCAGCATTTT.

The rearrangement links TRBV15 to TRBJ2-1; TRBD2 agrees at 9 bases. CDR3 size: 17 residues. Per the germline V gene, CDR1 is LNHNV and CDR2 is YYDKDF (reference sequence). V lost 4 bases, J lost 3 bases, and 10 bases stayed unmatched. CDR3 nucleotides: TGTGCCACCAGCACGTCCGGGACTAGCAGTTTCTACAATGAGCAGTTCTTC. As protein: CATSTSGTSSFYNEQFF.